The rows below give T cell receptor beta chains drawn from one sample of a study of immune cell composition in non-small cell lung cancer. TCRdb keeps only in-frame clones here, not all; method: immunoSEQ multiplex PCR. Of approximately 2,100 clones in the sample, roughly 70% are singletons; the top ten hold about 15%. The sample taken for sequencing was non-adjacent lung tissue. The receptor source for this set is a human donor with non-small cell lung cancer. Both conserved end residues are part of each CDR3. Each record gives: D gene, clone size, J gene, V gene, CDR3 DNA, CDR3 protein. D genes are given only for firm matches. Expanded clones are given a class, and other clones once, few, many or no size at all.

- | few | TRBJ2-1 | TRBV19 | TGTGCCAGTACAAATACCCCAGGCACCAACAATGAGCAGTTCTTC | CASTNTPGTNNEQFF
TRBD1 | - | TRBJ1-5 | TRBV6-5 | TGTGCCAGCAGGCCCAGGGGACAGTTCGAACAGCCCCAGCATTTT | CASRPRGQFEQPQHF
TRBD2 | - | TRBJ2-3 | TRBV27 | TGTGCCAGCAGTTTCTCTAGCGGGGGCACAGATACGCAGTATTTT | CASSFSSGGTDTQYF
- | - | TRBJ2-2 | TRBV11-2 | TGTGCCAGCAGCTTAGCGGAGGGTAGCGCCGGGGAGCTGTTTTTT | CASSLAEGSAGELFF
TRBD1 | - | TRBJ2-7 | TRBV27 | TGTGCCAGCAGTTTAGCGTGGGGGCAGGGGGCATACGAGCAGTACTTC | CASSLAWGQGAYEQYF
TRBD2 | - | TRBJ2-3 | TRBV7-3 | TGTGCCAGCAGCTCGGGACTAGCGGACACAGATACGCAGTATTTT | CASSSGLADTDTQYF
- | - | TRBJ2-2 | TRBV27 | TGTGCCAGCAGTCCGGCCAGGGGCACCGGGGAGCTGTTTTTT | CASSPARGTGELFF
- | - | TRBJ2-7 | TRBV11-2 | TGTGCCAGCAGCGTAGGACAAAGCTACGAGCAGTACTTC | CASSVGQSYEQYF
- | - | TRBJ2-2 | TRBV11-3 | TGTGCCAGCAGCTCAAGGCAGGATTTTGCCCCCGGGGAGCTGTTTTTT | CASSSRQDFAPGELFF
- | - | TRBJ2-3 | TRBV6-1 | TGTGCCAGCAGTGAAGGATTGGAGGGGAGCACAGATACGCAGTATTTT | CASSEGLEGSTDTQYF
- | few | TRBJ1-1 | TRBV9 | TGTGCCAGCAGCGCCTCACAGAACACTGAAGCTTTCTTT | CASSASQNTEAFF
- | - | TRBJ1-3 | TRBV27 | TGTGCCGGCCGACAGTTACGCTCTGGAAACACCATATATTTT | CAGRQLRSGNTIYF
TRBD1 | few | TRBJ2-5 | TRBV7-8 | TGTGCCAGCAGCTCGGACAGGGGTGAGACCCAGTACTTC | CASSSDRGETQYF
- | once | TRBJ2-7 | TRBV9 | TGTGCCAGCAGCGCCCAATCTCGGACAGGAGGGGTATACGAGCAGTACTTC | CASSAQSRTGGVYEQYF
- | - | TRBJ1-1 | TRBV18 | TGTGCCAGCTCACAATCTACAGGGAACACTGAAGCTTTCTTT | CASSQSTGNTEAFF
- | - | TRBJ2-6 | TRBV30 | TGTGCCTGGAGCAGTCCCAACGTCCTGACTTTC | CAWSSPNVLTF
- | few | TRBJ2-7 | TRBV7-6 | TGTGCCAGCAGCTTAGACCCGGGGTCCTACGAGCAGTACTTC | CASSLDPGSYEQYF
- | few | TRBJ2-7 | TRBV5-4 | TGTGCCAGCAGCCTCGGGTCGGGAGAGCAGTACTTC | CASSLGSGEQYF
TRBD1 | - | TRBJ2-7 | TRBV10-1 | TGCGCCAGCAGTGATGGGACAGGGGCCAACTACGAGCAGTACTTC | CASSDGTGANYEQYF
- | - | TRBJ2-7 | TRBV28 | TGTGCCAGCAGGGGGCTTCGATACGAGCAGTACTTC | CASRGLRYEQYF
- | - | TRBJ2-3 | TRBV27 | TGTGCCAGCAGCCCCCGGGGGTTAGATACGCAGTATTTT | CASSPRGLDTQYF
- | - | TRBJ2-3 | TRBV7-2 | TGTGCCAGCAGCTTAATGCTAGCAGGCACAGATACGCAGTATTTT | CASSLMLAGTDTQYF
TRBD1 | once | TRBJ2-5 | TRBV5-1 | TGCGCCAGCAGCTGGGGACAGAACCAAGAGACCCAGTACTTC | CASSWGQNQETQYF
- | few | TRBJ1-2 | TRBV11-2 | TGTGCCAGCAGCTCGAACTGGGACTTACCGACTGGCTACACCTTC | CASSSNWDLPTGYTF
TRBD1 | once | TRBJ1-2 | TRBV10-3 | TGTGCCATCAGTGAGCGCTGGGACAGCAACTATGGCTACACCTTC | CAISERWDSNYGYTF
- | - | TRBJ2-1 | TRBV2 | TGTGCCAGCAGTCAGACTAGTGGCAATGAGCAGTTCTTC | CASSQTSGNEQFF
TRBD2 | - | TRBJ2-1 | TRBV7-6 | TGTGCCAGCAGCTTAGTAGCGGGAGAGGGGGTCGGGGAGCAGTTCTTC | CASSLVAGEGVGEQFF
- | - | TRBJ2-7 | TRBV4-2 | TGTGCCAGCAGCCAAGAAGACAAGCAATCCTACGAGCAGTACTTC | CASSQEDKQSYEQYF
TRBD2 | once | TRBJ2-7 | TRBV7-2 | TGTGCCAGCAGCCCCGGGACTAGCTACGAGCAGTACTTC | CASSPGTSYEQYF
- | - | TRBJ2-5 | TRBV19 | TGTGCCAGTAGTATAGCGGGAGAGACCCAGTACTTC | CASSIAGETQYF
- | once | TRBJ1-2 | TRBV27 | TGTGCCAGCAGTTTTAGCTCATACTATGGCTACACCTTC | CASSFSSYYGYTF
TRBD1 | - | TRBJ1-1 | TRBV29-1 | TGCAGCGTTGAAGAAGGAGAGGGGGCCCCTGGGGGCACTGAAGCTTTCTTT | CSVEEGEGAPGGTEAFF
TRBD2 | - | TRBJ2-7 | TRBV2 | TGTGCCAGCAGCCCCCTCGCGGCTAGCGGGAGCCACGAGCAGTACTTC | CASSPLAASGSHEQYF
- | - | TRBJ1-2 | TRBV28 | TGTGCCAGCAGCCCAAGCGAGGTGACGACCTATGGCTACACCTTC | CASSPSEVTTYGYTF
- | - | TRBJ1-5 | TRBV28 | TGTGCCAGCGGGGGGACGGATTATAGCAATCAGCCCCAGCATTTT | CASGGTDYSNQPQHF
- | - | TRBJ1-1 | TRBV7-2 | TGTGCCAGCAGCTTAGGAGGGAACCCCGTTGCTTTCTTT | CASSLGGNPVAFF
- | few | TRBJ1-1 | TRBV5-1 | TGCGCCAGCAGCCCGACAGTCATGAACACTGAAGCTTTCTTT | CASSPTVMNTEAFF
TRBD1 | once | TRBJ1-2 | TRBV28 | TGTGCCAGCAGTACCGGACAGGGCTACTATGGCTACACCTTC | CASSTGQGYYGYTF
TRBD1 | - | TRBJ2-1 | TRBV7-2 | TGTGCCAGCAGCTTAGCACGGACAGGAAGGGACAATGAGCAGTTCTTC | CASSLARTGRDNEQFF
TRBD1 | - | TRBJ2-7 | TRBV11-2 | TGTGCCAGCACCCCGGGACAGGTCTACGAGCAGTACTTC | CASTPGQVYEQYF
- | - | TRBJ1-2 | TRBV28 | TGTGCCAGCAGTAGGGGGGGCGCTTATGGCTACACCTTC | CASSRGGAYGYTF
- | - | TRBJ2-1 | TRBV19 | TGTGCCAGCAAGACGTCCTTAGGGCAGGACAGTCTAGGGCAGTTCTTC | CASKTSLGQDSLGQFF